The source of this T cell receptor beta chain is a study of blood T cell repertoires in COVID-19. Generated by immunoSEQ multiplex PCR, the TCRdb table keeps only in-frame clones and is missing some. The table lists around 140,000 clones, about 85% of them singletons. The sequence came from a human donor with acute or convalescent COVID-19. The donor label of this sample is uncertain. Sequencing was carried out using peripheral blood.

CDR3 protein: CASSLDRGLDGYTF. The CDR3 bases are TGTGCCAGCAGCTTAGACAGGGGGCTGGATGGCTACACCTTC. V usage is TRBV7-9 and J usage is TRBJ1-2; TRBD1 agrees at 9 bases. Germline assignment: CDR1 SEHNR and CDR2 FQNEAQ (reference sequence). The CDR3 length is 14 residues. Trimming removed 1 base from V and 6 bases from J; junction bases left unmatched: 3.